This T cell receptor beta chain emerged from a study of T cell responses to AZD1222 COVID-19 vaccine. The data were produced by immunoSEQ multiplex PCR, yet TCRdb's version contains in-frame clones alone and is incomplete. The sample contains 65,000 to 100,000 clones, under 95% of which appear only once. Between the trimmed V and J ends, which lost 8 bases and 3 bases, there was a span of 11 bases. CDR1 is MDHEN, CDR2 SYDVKM, per germline. The CDR3 covers 12 residues. The sequenced sample was peripheral blood, obtained 28 days after the second AZD1222 dose. This chain uses TRBV28 with TRBJ2-7; D call uncertain. The source is an adult who received the AZD1222 COVID-19 vaccine. The CDR3 here is CASGPLDYEQYF. CDR3 bases: TGTGCCAGCGGGCCGCTTGACTACGAGCAGTACTTC.